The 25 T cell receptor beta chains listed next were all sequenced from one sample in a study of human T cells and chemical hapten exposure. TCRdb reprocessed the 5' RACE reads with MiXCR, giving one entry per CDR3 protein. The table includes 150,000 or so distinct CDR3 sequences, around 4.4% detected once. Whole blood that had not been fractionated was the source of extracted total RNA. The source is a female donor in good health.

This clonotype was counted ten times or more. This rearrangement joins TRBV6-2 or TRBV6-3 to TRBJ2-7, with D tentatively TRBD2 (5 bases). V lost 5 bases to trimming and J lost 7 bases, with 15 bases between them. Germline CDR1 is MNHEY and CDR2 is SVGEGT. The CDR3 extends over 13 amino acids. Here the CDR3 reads CASSNTRAGEQYF. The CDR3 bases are TGTGCCAGCAGTAATACTAGGGCTGGTGAGCAGTACTTC.

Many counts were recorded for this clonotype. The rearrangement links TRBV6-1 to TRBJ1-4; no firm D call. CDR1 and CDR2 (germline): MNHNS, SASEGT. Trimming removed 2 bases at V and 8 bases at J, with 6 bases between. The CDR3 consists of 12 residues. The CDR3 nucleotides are TGTGCCAGCAGTGAATTTCGAGAAAAACTGTTTTTT. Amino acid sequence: CASSEFREKLFF.

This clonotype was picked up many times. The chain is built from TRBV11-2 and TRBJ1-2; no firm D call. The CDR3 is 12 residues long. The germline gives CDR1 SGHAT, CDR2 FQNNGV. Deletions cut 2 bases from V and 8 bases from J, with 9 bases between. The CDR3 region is CASSLQDGGYTF. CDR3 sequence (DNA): TGTGCCAGCAGCTTACAGGACGGGGGCTACACCTTC.

The CDR3 DNA is TGTGCCAGCAGCCGGGTCGGACTAGCGGGGAGTATGGATGAGCAGTTCTTC. Residues: CASSRVGLAGSMDEQFF. V gene TRBV3-1 combines with J gene TRBJ2-1; 12 positions agree with TRBD2. The CDR3 sequence is 17 residues long. The germline gives CDR1 LGHDT, CDR2 YNNKEL (reference sequence). V lost 4 bases, J lost 8 bases, and 12 bases stayed unmatched.

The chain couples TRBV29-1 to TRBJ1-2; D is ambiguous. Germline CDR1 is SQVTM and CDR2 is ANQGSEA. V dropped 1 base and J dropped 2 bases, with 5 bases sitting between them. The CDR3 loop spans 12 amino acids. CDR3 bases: TGCAGCGTTGAAGGCAGGAACTATGGCTACACCTTC. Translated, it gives CSVEGRNYGYTF.

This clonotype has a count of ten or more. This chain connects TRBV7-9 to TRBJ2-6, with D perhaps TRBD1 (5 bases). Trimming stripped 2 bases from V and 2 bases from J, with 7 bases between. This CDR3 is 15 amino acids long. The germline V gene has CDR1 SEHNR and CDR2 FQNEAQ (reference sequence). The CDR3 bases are TGTGCCAGCAGCTTAAGGGGCACTGGGGCCAACGTCCTGACTTTC. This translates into CASSLRGTGANVLTF.

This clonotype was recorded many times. The CDR3 coding sequence is TGCAGCGTTGCGACAGGTTGCACAGATACGCAGTATTTT. It yields the protein CSVATGCTDTQYF. The gene calls are TRBV29-1 and TRBJ2-3, with D maybe TRBD1 (6 bases). The germline V and J ends were trimmed by 4 bases and 1 base, with 9 bases remaining between them. This CDR3 has 13 amino acids. In germline, CDR1 is SQVTM, CDR2 ANQGSEA.

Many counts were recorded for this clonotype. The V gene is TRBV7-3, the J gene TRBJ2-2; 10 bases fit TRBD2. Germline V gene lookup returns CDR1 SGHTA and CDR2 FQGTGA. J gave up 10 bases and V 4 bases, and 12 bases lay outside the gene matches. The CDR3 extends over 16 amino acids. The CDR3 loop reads CASSYQERGGSPELFF. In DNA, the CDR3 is TGTGCCAGCAGCTATCAGGAGCGGGGGGGGTCCCCGGAGCTGTTTTTT. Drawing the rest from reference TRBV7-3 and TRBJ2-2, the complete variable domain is GAGVSQTPSNKVTEKGKYVELRCDPISGHTALYWYRQSLGQGPEFLIYFQGTGAADDSGLPNDRFFAVRPEGSVSTLKIQRTERGDSAVYLCASSYQERGGSPELFFGEGSRLTVL.

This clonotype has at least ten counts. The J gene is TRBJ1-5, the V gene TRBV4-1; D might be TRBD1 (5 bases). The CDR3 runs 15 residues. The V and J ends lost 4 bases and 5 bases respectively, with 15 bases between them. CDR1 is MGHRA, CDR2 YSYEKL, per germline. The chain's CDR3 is CASSPYRGRYQPQHF. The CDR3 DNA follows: TGCGCCAGCAGCCCTTATAGGGGCAGGTATCAGCCCCAGCATTTT.

Here the CDR3 DNA reads TGTGCCAGCAGCTCATACCGCACAGATACGCAGTATTTT. Its protein is CASSSYRTDTQYF. The J gene is TRBJ2-3, the V gene TRBV7-2; no reliable D call. The germline V and J ends were trimmed by 4 bases and 1 base, with 6 bases remaining between them. This CDR3 has 13 amino acids. The germline CDR1 and CDR2 sequences are SGHTA and FQGNSA.

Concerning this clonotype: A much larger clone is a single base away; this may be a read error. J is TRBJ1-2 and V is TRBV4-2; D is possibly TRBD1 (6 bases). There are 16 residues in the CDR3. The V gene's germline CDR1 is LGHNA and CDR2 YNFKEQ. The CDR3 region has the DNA TGTGCCGGCAGCCCAACCGGGACACGGCTGAACTATGGCTACACCTTC. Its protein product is CAGSPTGTRLNYGYTF.

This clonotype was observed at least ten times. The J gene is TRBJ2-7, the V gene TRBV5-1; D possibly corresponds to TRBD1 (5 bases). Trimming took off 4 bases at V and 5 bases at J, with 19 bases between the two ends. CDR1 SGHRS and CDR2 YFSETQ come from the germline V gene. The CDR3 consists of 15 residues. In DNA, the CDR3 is TGCGCCAGCAGCGCACAGGCTATCGTAAGGAACGAGCAGTACTTC. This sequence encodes CASSAQAIVRNEQYF. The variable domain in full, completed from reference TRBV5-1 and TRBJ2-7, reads KAGVTQTPRYLIKTRGQQVTLSCSPISGHRSVSWYQQTPGQGLQFLFEYFSETQRNKGNFPGRFSGRQFSNSRSEMNVSTLELGDSALYLCASSAQAIVRNEQYFGPGTRLTVT.

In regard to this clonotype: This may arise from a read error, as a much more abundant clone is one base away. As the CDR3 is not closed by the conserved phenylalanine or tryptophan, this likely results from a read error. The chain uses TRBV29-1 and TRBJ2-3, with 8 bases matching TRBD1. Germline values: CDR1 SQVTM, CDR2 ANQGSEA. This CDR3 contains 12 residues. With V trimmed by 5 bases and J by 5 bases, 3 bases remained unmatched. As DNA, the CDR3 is TGCAGCGTTTGGGACAGGAGAGATACGCAGTATTCT. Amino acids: CSVWDRRDTQYS.

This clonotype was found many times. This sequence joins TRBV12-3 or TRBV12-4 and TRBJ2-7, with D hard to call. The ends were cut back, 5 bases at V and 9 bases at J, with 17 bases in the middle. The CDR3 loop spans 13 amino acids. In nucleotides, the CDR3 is TGTGCCAGCAGTATCAAATCGGGTCTGGGGCAGTACTTC. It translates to CASSIKSGLGQYF.

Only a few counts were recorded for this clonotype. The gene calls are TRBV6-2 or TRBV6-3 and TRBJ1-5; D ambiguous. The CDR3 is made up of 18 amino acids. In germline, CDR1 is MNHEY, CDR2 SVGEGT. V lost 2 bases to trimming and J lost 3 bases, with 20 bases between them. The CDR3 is CASSYPTFRPALNQPQHF. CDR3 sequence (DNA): TGTGCCAGCAGTTACCCTACCTTCCGACCGGCCCTCAATCAGCCCCAGCATTTT.

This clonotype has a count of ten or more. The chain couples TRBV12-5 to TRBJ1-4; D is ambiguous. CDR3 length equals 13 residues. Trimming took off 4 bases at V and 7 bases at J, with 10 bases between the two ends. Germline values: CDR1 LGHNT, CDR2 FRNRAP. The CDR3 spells CASGWRGSEKLFF. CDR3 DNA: TGTGCTAGTGGTTGGAGAGGGAGTGAAAAACTGTTTTTT.

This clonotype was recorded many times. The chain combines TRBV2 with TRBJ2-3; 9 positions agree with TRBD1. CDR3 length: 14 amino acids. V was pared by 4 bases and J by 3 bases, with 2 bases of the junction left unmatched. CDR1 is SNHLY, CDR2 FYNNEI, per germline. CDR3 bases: TGTGCCAGCAGTGTCGACAGGGGGACAGATACGCAGTATTTT. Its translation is CASSVDRGTDTQYF. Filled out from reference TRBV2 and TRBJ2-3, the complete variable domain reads EPEVTQTPSHQVTQMGQEVILRCVPISNHLYFYWYRQILGQKVEFLVSFYNNEISEKSEIFDDQFSVERPDGSNFTLKIRSTKLEDSAMYFCASSVDRGTDTQYFGPGTRLTVL.

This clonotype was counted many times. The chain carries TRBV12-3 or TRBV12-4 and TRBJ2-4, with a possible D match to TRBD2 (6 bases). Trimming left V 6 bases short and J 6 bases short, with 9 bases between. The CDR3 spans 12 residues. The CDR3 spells CASSGSGNIQYF. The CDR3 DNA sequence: TGTGCCAGCAGCGGGAGTGGAAACATTCAGTACTTC.

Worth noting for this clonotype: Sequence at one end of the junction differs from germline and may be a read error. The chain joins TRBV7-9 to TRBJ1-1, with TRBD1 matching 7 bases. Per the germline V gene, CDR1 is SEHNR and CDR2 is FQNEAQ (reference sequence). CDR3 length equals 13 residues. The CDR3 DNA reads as TGTGCCAGCAGCTTAGGAGGGGGCACTGAAGTTTTCTTT. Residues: CASSLGGGTEVFF.

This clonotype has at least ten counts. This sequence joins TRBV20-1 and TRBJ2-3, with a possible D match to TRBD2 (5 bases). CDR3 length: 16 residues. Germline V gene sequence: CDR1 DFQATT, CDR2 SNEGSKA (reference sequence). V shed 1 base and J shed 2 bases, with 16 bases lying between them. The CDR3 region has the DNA TGCAGTGCTAGAGTATTAAGGCGGGCTATCACAGATACGCAGTATTTT. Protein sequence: CSARVLRRAITDTQYF.

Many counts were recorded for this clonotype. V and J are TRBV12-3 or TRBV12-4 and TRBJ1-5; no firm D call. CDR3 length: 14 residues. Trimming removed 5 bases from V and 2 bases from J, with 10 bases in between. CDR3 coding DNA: TGTGCCAGCAGTCCGGATGGCGGCAATCAGCCCCAGCATTTT. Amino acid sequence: CASSPDGGNQPQHF.

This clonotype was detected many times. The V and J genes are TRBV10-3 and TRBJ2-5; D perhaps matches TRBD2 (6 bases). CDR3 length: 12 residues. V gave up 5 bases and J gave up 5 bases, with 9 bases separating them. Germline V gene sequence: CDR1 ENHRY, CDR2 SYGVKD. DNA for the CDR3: TGTGCCATCAGTAATGGGGGGGAGACCCAGTACTTC. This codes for CAISNGGETQYF.

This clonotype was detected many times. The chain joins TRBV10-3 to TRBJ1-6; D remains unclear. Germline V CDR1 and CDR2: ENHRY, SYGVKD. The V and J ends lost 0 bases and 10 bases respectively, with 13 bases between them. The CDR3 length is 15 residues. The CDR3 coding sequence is TGTGCCATCAGTGAGTCGCAGAGGGTATGGTCACCCCTCCACTTT. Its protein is CAISESQRVWSPLHF.

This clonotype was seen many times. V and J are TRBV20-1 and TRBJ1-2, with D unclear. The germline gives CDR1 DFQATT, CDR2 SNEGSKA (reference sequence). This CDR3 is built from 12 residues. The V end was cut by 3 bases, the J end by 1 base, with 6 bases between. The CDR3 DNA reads TGCAGTGCTAGTGGGGATAACTATGGCTACACCTTC. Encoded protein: CSASGDNYGYTF.

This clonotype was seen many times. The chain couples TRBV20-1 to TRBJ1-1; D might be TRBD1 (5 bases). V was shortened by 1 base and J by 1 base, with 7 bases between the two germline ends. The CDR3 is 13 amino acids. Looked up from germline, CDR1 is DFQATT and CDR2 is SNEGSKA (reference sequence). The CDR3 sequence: CSARAGTNTEAFF. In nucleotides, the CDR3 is TGCAGTGCTAGAGCAGGGACGAACACTGAAGCTTTCTTT.